This entry lists 2 T cell receptor beta chains sequenced from one sample in a study of shared clonotypes between healthy human individuals. Assay used: immunoSEQ multiplex PCR; TCRdb lists only in-frame clones, some missing. Altogether 1,500,000 or so clones are present, roughly 96% being singletons, with the ten largest covering roughly 1.2%. The sequenced material came from naive CD4+ T cells sorted from blood. This sample's subset: CD45RA+ positively selected. All receptors derive from a man aged 30 to 45 in good health.

The rearrangement links TRBV18 to TRBJ2-7, with 8 bases aligning to TRBD1. The V segment lost 4 bases and the J segment 2 bases; nucleotides outside the gene matches: 10. CDR3 length equals 16 residues. Germline V gene sequence: CDR1 KGHSH, CDR2 LQKENI. CDR3 loop: CASSRAGGSGTYEQYF. In nucleotides, the CDR3 is TGTGCCAGCTCACGAGCAGGGGGCAGCGGAACCTACGAGCAGTACTTC.

The chain joins TRBV18 to TRBJ2-2, with 8 nucleotides matching TRBD1. Trimming at V came to 4 bases and at J to 6 bases, leaving 4 bases not matched to a gene. Germline CDR1 is KGHSH and CDR2 is LQKENI. The CDR3 is 14 residues long. The CDR3 loop reads CASSRDRRAGELFF. The CDR3 bases are TGTGCCAGCTCACGGGACAGGAGGGCCGGGGAGCTGTTTTTT.